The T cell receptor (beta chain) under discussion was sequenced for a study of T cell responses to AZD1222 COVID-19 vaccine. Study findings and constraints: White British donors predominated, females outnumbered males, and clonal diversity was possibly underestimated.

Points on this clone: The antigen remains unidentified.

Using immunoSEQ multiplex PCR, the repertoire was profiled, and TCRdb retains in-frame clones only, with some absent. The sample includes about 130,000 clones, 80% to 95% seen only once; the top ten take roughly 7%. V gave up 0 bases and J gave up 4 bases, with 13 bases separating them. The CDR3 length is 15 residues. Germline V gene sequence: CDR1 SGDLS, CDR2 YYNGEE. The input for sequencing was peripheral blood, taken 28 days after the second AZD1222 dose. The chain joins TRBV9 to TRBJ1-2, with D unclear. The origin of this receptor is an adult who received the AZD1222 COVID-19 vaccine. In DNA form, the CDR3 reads TGTGCCAGCAGCGTAGAGCCGAGCCGGGCCTATGGCTACACCTTC. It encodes CASSVEPSRAYGYTF.